This is a list of T cell receptor beta chains from one sample in a study of patients and donors after allogeneic stem cell transplantation. TCRdb re-derived calls from the RT-PCR reads in MiXCR, one entry per CDR3 protein. The sample has about a million distinct CDR3 sequences; more than 15% are singletons. Sequencing was carried out using blood, either unsorted or a sorted T cell fraction (not recorded which). The origin of the receptors is a human donor who was either an allogeneic HSCT recipient or a stem cell or donor lymphocyte infusion donor (not recorded which). It is not recorded whose cells these are; they may come from a transplant donor. The CDR3 runs from the conserved cysteine through the conserved F or W. The D gene is left open where the match is weak. Some rows mark clone size as missing; the rest say once, few, many or name a class of expanded clone.

V gene	D gene	J gene	clone size	CDR3 protein	CDR3 DNA
TRBV20-1	TRBD2	TRBJ2-7	NA	CSARDGGVGYEQYF	TGCAGTGCTAGAGATGGGGGGGTTGGCTACGAGCAGTACTTC
TRBV6-5	TRBD2	TRBJ2-3	few	CASSYGTSGVSTDTQYF	TGTGCCAGCAGTTACGGGACTAGCGGAGTGAGCACAGATACGCAGTATTTT
TRBV11-3	NA	TRBJ2-5	NA	CASSRAEKRGETQYF	TGTGCCAGCAGCCGAGCTGAAAAACGCGGAGAGACCCAGTACTTC
TRBV5-4	TRBD1	TRBJ2-3	NA	CASSLQGANTDTQYF	TGTGCCAGCAGCTTGCAGGGGGCGAACACAGATACGCAGTATTTT
TRBV28	TRBD1	TRBJ2-5	few	CASSLGQERGQGETQYF	TGTGCCAGCAGTTTGGGACAGGAGAGGGGACAAGGAGAGACCCAGTACTTC
TRBV7-3	TRBD2	TRBJ2-5	NA	CASSGTGGKETQYF	TGTGCCAGCAGCGGAACGGGAGGCAAAGAGACCCAGTACTTC
TRBV7-9	TRBD1	TRBJ2-3	NA	CASSLPGTGAADTQYF	TGTGCCAGCAGCTTACCCGGGACAGGGGCCGCAGATACGCAGTATTTT
TRBV4-2	NA	TRBJ2-3	NA	CASSQEATDTDTQYF	TGTGCCAGCAGCCAAGAAGCGACCGACACAGATACGCAGTATTTT
TRBV3-1	NA	TRBJ2-3	NA	CASSPILGTDTQYF	TGTGCCAGCAGCCCTATCTTAGGCACAGATACGCAGTATTTT
TRBV12-3/TRBV12-4	TRBD1	TRBJ1-2	NA	CASSFGQGPNYGYTF	TGTGCCAGCAGTTTTGGACAGGGACCTAACTATGGCTACACCTTC
TRBV20-1	NA	TRBJ2-7	NA	CSARATIGGSYEQYF	TGCAGTGCTAGAGCAACCATTGGCGGCTCCTACGAGCAGTACTTC
TRBV20-1	TRBD1	TRBJ2-1	NA	CSTRITGGSYNEQFF	TGCAGTACACGCATAACAGGGGGCTCCTACAATGAGCAGTTCTTC
TRBV27	NA	TRBJ2-3	NA	CASSLQGISSTDTQYF	TGTGCCAGCAGCCTACAGGGCATCTCTAGCACAGATACGCAGTATTTT
TRBV27	NA	TRBJ2-1	NA	CASREGFSYNEQFF	TGTGCCAGCCGAGAGGGTTTCTCCTACAATGAGCAGTTCTTC
TRBV7-9	TRBD2	TRBJ2-1	NA	CASILLAGTYNEQFF	TGTGCCAGCATCTTACTAGCGGGGACATACAATGAGCAGTTCTTC
TRBV2	NA	TRBJ1-1	NA	CASSGRLWGALNTEAFF	TGTGCCAGCAGTGGAAGGTTGTGGGGGGCACTGAACACTGAAGCTTTCTTT
TRBV4-1	NA	TRBJ1-1	few	CASSQLGGAPNKAEAFF	TGCGCCAGCAGCCAGCTTGGGGGGGCGCCGAATAAGGCTGAAGCTTTCTTT
TRBV12-3/TRBV12-4	NA	TRBJ1-5	NA	CASNIDSNQPQHF	TGTGCCAGCAACATTGACAGCAATCAGCCCCAGCATTTT
TRBV12-3/TRBV12-4	NA	TRBJ2-3	few	CASRIWATDTQYF	TGTGCCAGCAGAATTTGGGCCACAGATACGCAGTATTTT
TRBV20-1	NA	TRBJ1-1	NA	CSARVQVGTEAFF	TGCAGTGCTAGAGTACAGGTAGGGACTGAAGCTTTCTTT
TRBV20-1	TRBD2	TRBJ2-1	few	CSARRGLENEQFF	TGCAGTGCTAGGAGGGGACTAGAGAATGAGCAGTTCTTC
TRBV2	TRBD2	TRBJ2-2	NA	CASSEGSGRGTGELFF	TGTGCCAGCAGTGAAGGTAGCGGGAGAGGCACCGGGGAGCTGTTTTTT
TRBV9	TRBD1	TRBJ2-7	NA	CASSVEDRYSYEQYF	TGTGCCAGCAGCGTAGAGGACAGGTACTCCTACGAGCAGTACTTC
TRBV4-1	NA	TRBJ2-5	NA	CASSRGRTGIQETQYF	TGCGCCAGCAGCCGAGGTCGAACAGGAATCCAAGAGACCCAGTACTTC
TRBV20-1	NA	TRBJ2-3	NA	CSASGRDTQYF	TGCAGTGCTAGCGGCAGAGATACGCAGTATTTT
TRBV27	NA	TRBJ2-3	NA	CASSLSDGPTDTQYF	TGTGCCAGCAGTTTATCAGATGGGCCCACAGATACGCAGTATTTT
TRBV6-1	NA	TRBJ1-5	few	CASSENPHWGLGKDF	TGTGCCAGCAGTGAAAACCCCCATTGGGGGCTGGGTAAGGATTTT
TRBV15	NA	TRBJ1-6	NA	CATSRDFNANSPLHF	TGTGCCACCAGCAGAGATTTCAACGCTAATTCACCCCTCCACTTT
TRBV20-1	NA	TRBJ2-5	many	CSASLGGKETQYF	TGCAGTGCTAGCCTGGGAGGCAAAGAGACCCAGTACTTC
TRBV6-1	TRBD1	TRBJ2-7	few	CASNLGQGFPYEQYF	TGTGCCAGCAACCTCGGACAGGGCTTCCCCTACGAGCAGTACTTC
TRBV7-2	NA	TRBJ1-5	NA	CASSWGRRQPQHF	TGTGCCAGCAGCTGGGGGCGGCGGCAGCCCCAGCATTTT